The rows below give T cell receptor beta chains drawn from one sample of a study of response to subunit inactivated influenza vaccine. TCRdb reanalysed the RT-PCR reads using MiXCR and keeps one entry per CDR3 protein. The sample consists of about 700,000 distinct CDR3 sequences, around 14% of them appearing once. The sample was PBMCs from blood, taken 11 to 12 days after vaccination. The receptor source for this set is a middle-aged man who received an inactivated influenza vaccine. Both conserved end residues are part of each CDR3. Fields, in order: V gene, D gene, J gene, clone size, CDR3 length, CDR3 DNA, CDR3 protein. A D gene is named only where the DNA matches it firmly. Size is stated for part of the rows, as once, few or many counts, or as a class when the clone is expanded.

TRBV4-1	TRBD1	TRBJ1-5	few	16	TGCGCCAGCAGCCAAGAGGGGACAGGTAGCAATCAGCCCCAGCATTTT	CASSQEGTGSNQPQHF
TRBV5-1	-	TRBJ2-7	-	15	TGCGCCAGCAGCTCCCGGACAGGGCAGGGGGGGGAGCAGTACTTC	CASSSRTGQGGEQYF
TRBV5-6	-	TRBJ1-2	-	11	TGTGCCAGCAGAACGACAGGAGATTACACCTTC	CASRTTGDYTF
TRBV20-1	TRBD1	TRBJ2-7	-	16	TGCAGTGCTAGAGGCATACAGGGGGTGTGGGATTACGAGCAGTACTTC	CSARGIQGVWDYEQYF
TRBV2	TRBD2	TRBJ2-5	-	15	TGTGCCAGCAGTGAAGGGGCGGGAGTACAAGAGACCCAGTACTTC	CASSEGAGVQETQYF
TRBV10-3	TRBD2	TRBJ2-7	-	14	TGTGCCATCAGGACTAGCGGGAGGGTCTACGAGCAGTACTTC	CAIRTSGRVYEQYF
TRBV12-3/TRBV12-4	-	TRBJ2-5	few	15	TGTGCCAGCAGTGCCGGCCGGGCCAAGGGGGAGACCCAGTACTTC	CASSAGRAKGETQYF
TRBV4-2	TRBD1	TRBJ2-7	-	15	TGTGCCAGCAGCCCCGGGACAGGGTTTTCATACGAGCAGTACTTC	CASSPGTGFSYEQYF
TRBV7-2	TRBD1	TRBJ1-3	few	15	TGTGCCAGCAGCGTGGACAGGAGCTCTGGAAACACCATATATTTT	CASSVDRSSGNTIYF
TRBV6-5	-	TRBJ1-1	many	15	TGTGCCAGCAGTTACTCGAGCAGGGCAGGCACTGAAGCTTTCTTT	CASSYSSRAGTEAFF
TRBV9	-	TRBJ2-7	-	15	TGTGCCAGCAGCGTAGATCCACAGCTCTCCTACGAGCAGTACTTC	CASSVDPQLSYEQYF
TRBV7-2	TRBD2	TRBJ2-1	-	16	TGTGCCAGCAGCACAGGAACTAGCGGGAGGCCCAATGAGCAGTTCTTC	CASSTGTSGRPNEQFF
TRBV27	-	TRBJ2-7	-	15	TGTGCCAGCAGTTCAGGGACGGCTACCTCCTACGAGCAGTACTTC	CASSSGTATSYEQYF
TRBV20-1	-	TRBJ2-1	few	15	TGCAGTCCCGGTTCACTCAGTCGGCATAGAGAGGAGCAGTTCTTC	CSPGSLSRHREEQFF
TRBV7-2	TRBD1	TRBJ2-7	few	18	TGTGCCAGCAGCTTAGCGGGACAGAGTAACCCCCTACAATACGAGCAGTACTTC	CASSLAGQSNPLQYEQYF
TRBV5-5	-	TRBJ2-1	-	13	TGTGCCAGCAGCTTACAGACCGTAAATGAGCAGTTCTTC	CASSLQTVNEQFF
TRBV9	TRBD2	TRBJ2-3	-	17	TGTGCCAGCACGCGATGGGCCCGGGGGGACGGTACAGATACGCAGTATTTT	CASTRWARGDGTDTQYF
TRBV15	TRBD1	TRBJ2-5	few	14	TGTGCCACCAGCAGCGGGACAGCAAAAGAGACCCAGTACTTC	CATSSGTAKETQYF
TRBV7-9	-	TRBJ1-3	few	16	TGTGCCAGCAGCGCTTTGGACAGTTCCTCTGGAAACACCATATATTTT	CASSALDSSSGNTIYF
TRBV4-1	-	TRBJ2-7	-	13	TGCGCCAGCAGCACACCCGGGGGCTACGAGCAGTACTTC	CASSTPGGYEQYF
TRBV4-3	-	TRBJ1-4	few	16	TGCGCCAGCAGCCAAGAGATTGGTGTTTCTAATGAAAAACTGTTTTTT	CASSQEIGVSNEKLFF
TRBV7-6	-	TRBJ2-7	few	14	TGTGCCAGCAGCTTAGGGGGGCAGGGAGGCGAGCAGTACTTC	CASSLGGQGGEQYF
TRBV12-3/TRBV12-4	-	TRBJ1-1	few	14	TGTGCCAGCAGTTTCGCGGGACAGAACACTGAAGCTTTCTTT	CASSFAGQNTEAFF
TRBV3-1	-	TRBJ2-6	-	13	TGTGCCAGCAGCCAGAAGGGGGCCAACGTCCTGACTTTC	CASSQKGANVLTF
TRBV4-1	TRBD1	TRBJ2-3	few	17	TGCGCCAGCAGCCTATCCCCGGGGCAGGGGGCATGGGATACGCAGTATTTT	CASSLSPGQGAWDTQYF
TRBV7-2	-	TRBJ1-4	-	15	TGTGCCAGCAGCCCAGGGGCCTCTAGGAGTGAAAAACTGTTTTTT	CASSPGASRSEKLFF
TRBV20-1	-	TRBJ2-4	few	14	TGCAGTGCTAGAGAAATGAAGGCCAAAAACATTCAGTACTTC	CSAREMKAKNIQYF
TRBV28	TRBD2	TRBJ2-5	-	17	TGTGCCAGCAGTCCTACCTTTCTAGCGGGGGGGAGAGAGACCCAGTACTTC	CASSPTFLAGGRETQYF
TRBV27	TRBD2	TRBJ2-3	-	15	TGTGCCAGCAGAAGCGGGGGGGCAGGCACAGATACGCAGTATTTT	CASRSGGAGTDTQYF
TRBV7-9	-	TRBJ2-7	few	14	TGTGCCAGCAGCTCCCCGTTGAATAGCTACGAGCAGTACTTC	CASSSPLNSYEQYF
TRBV9	TRBD2	TRBJ2-1	-	17	TGTGCCAGCAGCGTAGAACTAGCGGGGGCCACCTACAATGAGCAGCTCTTC	CASSVELAGATYNEQLF
TRBV6-1	TRBD2	TRBJ2-5	-	17	TGTGCCAGCACACCCAAGACTAGCGGGGGGGTAAGAGAGACCCAGTACTTC	CASTPKTSGGVRETQYF
TRBV29-1	-	TRBJ2-5	-	14	TGCAGCGTTGAAAAAAGAGGGGGCCAAGAGACCCAGTACTTC	CSVEKRGGQETQYF
TRBV6-2/TRBV6-3	-	TRBJ1-1	-	13	TGTGCCAGCAGTCGTACACAGAACACTGAAGCTTTCTTT	CASSRTQNTEAFF
TRBV4-3	TRBD2	TRBJ2-1	few	16	TGCGCCAGCAGCCAAACCGGGACTAGCGACTACAATGAGCAGTTCTTC	CASSQTGTSDYNEQFF
TRBV29-1	-	TRBJ2-7	few	14	TGCAGCGTTGAATATAAGGGCAGGGACTACGAGCAGTACTTC	CSVEYKGRDYEQYF
TRBV29-1	TRBD1	TRBJ1-1	few	11	TGCAGCGTTGACGGACAGGGATCGGCTTTCTTT	CSVDGQGSAFF
TRBV11-2	-	TRBJ2-5	few	15	TGTGCCAGCAGCCCAAACCCGACTAGTGAGGGGACCCAGTACTTC	CASSPNPTSEGTQYF
TRBV27	-	TRBJ2-2	few	15	TGTGCCAGCAGTCCTCTAGGACCTGGAAGCGGGGAGCTGTTTTTT	CASSPLGPGSGELFF
TRBV6-1	-	TRBJ2-7	many	14	TGTGCCAGCAGCCTTTTGGGGAGGGGGTCCGAGCAGTACTTC	CASSLLGRGSEQYF
TRBV15	-	TRBJ2-4	-	16	TGTGCCACCAGCAGCCTCGGGACTGTAGCCAAAAACATTCAGTACTTC	CATSSLGTVAKNIQYF
TRBV27	-	TRBJ2-3	few	13	TGTGCCAGCAGTTTATCGTTGCCAGATACGCAGTATTTT	CASSLSLPDTQYF
TRBV11-2	TRBD1	TRBJ1-2	-	13	TGTGCCAGCAGCCGGGGACAGTCGGGCGGCTACACCTTC	CASSRGQSGGYTF
TRBV12-3/TRBV12-4	-	TRBJ2-3	many	18	TGTGCCAGCAGCCCCAGAGTTGGAAGGCCCACGGGGACAGATACGCAGTATTTT	CASSPRVGRPTGTDTQYF
TRBV5-1	-	TRBJ2-3	many	15	TGCGCCAGCAGCTTGGAGACCCGAAAGGCAGATACGCAGTATTTT	CASSLETRKADTQYF
TRBV11-2	TRBD1	TRBJ2-5	few	16	TGTGCCAGCAGCCCCAGACGTACAGGGGTTTGGGAGACCCAGTACTTC	CASSPRRTGVWETQYF
TRBV7-9	TRBD2	TRBJ2-7	-	14	TGTGCCAGCACTCCTAGCGGGGGTGTCTACGAGCAGTACTTC	CASTPSGGVYEQYF
TRBV24-1	-	TRBJ1-1	-	15	TGTGCCACCAGTGATCCAGCGAGGGGAGGGACTGAAGCTTTCTTT	CATSDPARGGTEAFF
TRBV30	-	TRBJ2-2	-	13	TGTGCCTGGAGTACGTGGGTGTCCGGGGAGCTGTTTTTT	CAWSTWVSGELFF
TRBV11-2	TRBD2	TRBJ2-1	few	17	TGTGCCAGCAGCTTCAGACTAGCGGGAGGTATATACAATGAGCAGTTCTTC	CASSFRLAGGIYNEQFF
TRBV5-1	TRBD1	TRBJ2-3	few	15	TGCGCCAGCAGCCCGGGACAGGGAAACTCAGATACGCAGTATTTT	CASSPGQGNSDTQYF
TRBV10-3	TRBD1	TRBJ2-5	medium-sized	15	TGTGCCATCAGTGAGTCGGGACAGGGTGAAGGGACCCAGTACTTC	CAISESGQGEGTQYF
TRBV5-1	-	TRBJ1-3	few	18	TGCGCCAGCAGCCCGGCCGGGGCGCAGGCCTACTCTGGAAACACCATATATTTT	CASSPAGAQAYSGNTIYF
TRBV12-3/TRBV12-4	-	TRBJ2-2	many	13	TGTGCCAGCAGTTTAGCCCAAACCGGGGAGCTGTTTTTT	CASSLAQTGELFF
TRBV24-1	TRBD2	TRBJ2-1	-	16	TGTGCCACCAGTGACGCACTAGCGGGAGATTTCAATGAGCAGTTCTTC	CATSDALAGDFNEQFF
TRBV11-1	TRBD1	TRBJ2-7	-	18	TGTGCCAGCAGCCACGTAGGGCAAACCGGGACAGAACCGTACGAGCAGTACTTC	CASSHVGQTGTEPYEQYF
TRBV3-1	-	TRBJ1-1	many	13	TGTGCCAGCAGCTTAGTTAAGAACACTGAAGCTTTCTTT	CASSLVKNTEAFF
TRBV20-1	TRBD2	TRBJ2-4	-	18	TGCAGTGCTAGAGCCCTGGGACTAGCGGAACTAGCCAAAAACATTCAGTACTTC	CSARALGLAELAKNIQYF
TRBV29-1	-	TRBJ1-1	-	14	TGCAGCGTTGAAGTCGGCACAAGGAACACTGAAGCTTTCTTT	CSVEVGTRNTEAFF